This is a list of T cell receptor beta chains from one sample in a study of T-cell reconstitution after alpha-beta-depleted transplantation in children. TCRdb itself ran the PCR reads through MiXCR, one entry per CDR3 protein. The table records around 380,000 distinct CDR3 sequences, 11% of them present only once. Sequencing used PBMCs from the stem cell graft donor, obtained from the stem cell graft. Source of these receptors: a human donor who donated a stem cell graft to a child with acute myeloid leukemia. CDR3s include the opening cysteine and the closing phenylalanine or tryptophan. The order of the fields is J gene, V gene, clone size, D gene, CDR3 protein, CDR3 DNA. D genes are given only for firm matches. Where a row states a size, it is once, few, many or the class of an expanded clone; other rows omit it.

TRBJ2-5 TRBV4-1 - - CASSQDQRPYGETQYF TGCGCCAGCAGCCAAGATCAGAGGCCCTATGGGGAGACCCAGTACTTC
TRBJ1-5 TRBV4-2 - TRBD1 CASSQDPGTGGSNQPQHF TGTGCCAGCAGCCAAGATCCCGGGACAGGCGGTAGCAATCAGCCCCAGCATTTT
TRBJ1-1 TRBV27 few TRBD1 CASSWDRDKPFF TGTGCCAGCAGTTGGGACAGGGACAAACCTTTCTTT
TRBJ2-7 TRBV11-2 - TRBD2 CASSTILADSYEQYF TGTGCCAGCAGTACTATCCTAGCGGACTCCTACGAGCAGTACTTC
TRBJ1-2 TRBV6-1 few TRBD1 CASDNRGSADGYTF TGTGCCAGCGATAACAGGGGTTCGGCGGATGGCTACACCTTC
TRBJ2-3 TRBV20-1 - TRBD2 CSAHPPRRGLDTQYF TGCAGTGCTCACCCCCCTAGGCGGGGGTTAGATACGCAGTATTTT
TRBJ2-6 TRBV11-2 few - CASSFRRGGGSGANVLTF TGTGCCAGCAGCTTCCGTCGGGGTGGGGGCTCTGGGGCCAACGTCCTGACTTTC
TRBJ2-3 TRBV20-1 many TRBD2 CSARLAGMGDTQYF TGCAGTGCTCGACTAGCGGGAATGGGAGATACGCAGTATTTT
TRBJ2-7 TRBV3-1 - TRBD2 CASSQRTSGRGPYEQYF TGTGCCAGCAGCCAAAGGACTAGCGGGAGAGGACCCTACGAGCAGTACTTC
TRBJ1-1 TRBV19 many - CASGDGGGTEAFF TGTGCCAGTGGGGATGGGGGCGGCACTGAAGCTTTCTTT
TRBJ2-5 TRBV12-3/TRBV12-4 few - CASSPHGRTGIGRGQYF TGTGCCAGCAGTCCCCATGGGCGGACTGGGATCGGCAGGGGCCAGTACTTC
TRBJ2-1 TRBV7-9 few TRBD2 CASSFSGLAGGYNEQFF TGTGCCAGCAGCTTCTCGGGACTAGCGGGAGGTTACAATGAGCAGTTCTTC
TRBJ2-3 TRBV19 few - CASSPLEADTQYF TGTGCCAGTAGTCCCCTGGAGGCAGATACGCAGTATTTT
TRBJ2-5 TRBV20-1 - - CSARVPGDQETQYF TGCAGTGCTAGAGTGCCAGGGGATCAGGAGACCCAGTACTTC
TRBJ2-3 TRBV20-1 - TRBD2 CSARDLISGIADTQYF TGCAGTGCTAGAGATCTCATTAGCGGGATCGCAGATACGCAGTATTTT
TRBJ2-2 TRBV11-2 - TRBD2 CASSLLGPGGLGGFRTGELFF TGTGCCAGCAGCTTATTGGGGCCGGGGGGTCTAGGCGGGTTTCGGACCGGGGAGCTGTTTTTT
TRBJ1-4 TRBV20-1 few - CSGLQGYEKLFF TGCAGTGGTTTGCAGGGGTACGAAAAACTGTTTTTT
TRBJ2-5 TRBV7-9 - - CASSPPIGGETQYF TGTGCCAGCAGCCCACCAATAGGCGGAGAGACCCAGTACTTC
TRBJ2-5 TRBV7-9 few - CASSDKSERTQYF TGTGCCAGCAGTGATAAATCGGAAAGGACCCAGTACTTC
TRBJ2-7 TRBV11-2 few TRBD1 CASSSITGQAYEQYF TGTGCCAGCAGCTCGATCACGGGACAGGCGTACGAGCAGTACTTC
TRBJ2-2 TRBV20-1 few TRBD1 CSARPMTGGKAGELFF TGCAGTGCTAGACCTATGACAGGGGGCAAAGCCGGGGAGCTGTTTTTT
TRBJ2-3 TRBV25-1 - - CASRGTKSTDTQYF TGTGCCAGCAGGGGGACCAAGAGCACAGATACGCAGTATTTT
TRBJ1-3 TRBV6-5 - - CASSYRPLSGNTIYF TGTGCCAGCAGTTACAGGCCGCTCTCTGGAAACACCATATATTTT
TRBJ2-3 TRBV3-1 few - CASSPVGVSSTDTQYF TGTGCCAGCAGCCCTGTAGGGGTCAGTAGCACAGATACGCAGTATTTT
TRBJ2-1 TRBV12-3/TRBV12-4 - - CASSFVTSPPNEQFF TGTGCCAGCAGTTTTGTTACTAGTCCCCCCAATGAGCAGTTCTTC
TRBJ1-4 TRBV20-1 few TRBD1 CSARAGGVEKLFF TGCAGTGCTAGGGCAGGGGGCGTTGAAAAACTGTTTTTT
TRBJ2-5 TRBV7-8 few - CASSFGRAKSGETQYF TGTGCCAGCAGCTTCGGCAGGGCGAAGTCGGGAGAGACCCAGTACTTC
TRBJ1-1 TRBV18 few TRBD1 CASSKGQGNTEAFF TGTGCCAGCTCCAAGGGACAGGGGAACACTGAAGCTTTCTTT
TRBJ2-3 TRBV15 few - CATSRDPAGLGTDTQYF TGTGCCACCAGCAGAGATCCGGCGGGGTTGGGGACAGATACGCAGTATTTT
TRBJ2-1 TRBV7-8 few - CASSLAVVSYNEQFF TGTGCCAGCAGCTTAGCTGTGGTTTCCTACAATGAGCAGTTCTTC
TRBJ1-2 TRBV3-1 - - CASCQGLTSNYGYTF TGTGCCTCCTGCCAAGGGTTGACAAGCAACTATGGCTACACCTTC
TRBJ2-2 TRBV14 - - CASSQGGTGDLFF TGTGCCAGCAGCCAGGGAGGCACCGGGGATCTGTTTTTT
TRBJ2-2 TRBV2 few - CASSESLGGGELFF TGTGCCAGCAGTGAAAGCCTCGGCGGGGGGGAGCTGTTTTTT
TRBJ2-2 TRBV9 - - CASSVGQTANTGELFF TGTGCCAGCAGCGTAGGACAGACTGCGAACACCGGGGAGCTGTTTTTT
TRBJ2-3 TRBV7-8 - TRBD1 CASSFGQGRVAQYF TGTGCCAGCAGCTTCGGACAGGGGAGGGTAGCGCAGTATTTT
TRBJ2-3 TRBV29-1 once TRBD2 CSVELAGHTDTQYF TGCAGCGTTGAGTTAGCGGGGCACACAGATACGCAGTATTTT
TRBJ2-4 TRBV20-1 few - CSAPVGNIQYF TGCAGTGCCCCGGTGGGAAACATTCAGTACTTC
TRBJ2-1 TRBV6-1 - TRBD2 CASRRLAADIYNEQFF TGTGCCAGCAGGAGGCTAGCGGCGGACATCTACAATGAGCAGTTCTTC
TRBJ1-2 TRBV20-1 few - CSARSAGEGYTF TGCAGTGCTAGATCCGCGGGGGAAGGCTACACCTTC
TRBJ2-2 TRBV5-1 many TRBD1 CASSPTGVATGELFF TGCGCCAGCAGCCCGACAGGGGTCGCCACCGGGGAGCTGTTTTTT
TRBJ2-2 TRBV7-8 few TRBD1 CASSLNNRGNTGELFF TGTGCCAGCAGCTTAAATAACAGGGGGAACACCGGGGAGCTGTTTTTT
TRBJ2-3 TRBV7-9 - TRBD2 CASSSQDGRETDTQYF TGTGCCAGCAGCTCTCAGGACGGGAGGGAGACAGATACGCAGTATTTT
TRBJ1-2 TRBV7-9 - - CASSLAGFGYTF TGTGCCAGCAGCTTAGCGGGGTTCGGCTACACCTTC
TRBJ2-7 TRBV6-2/TRBV6-3 many TRBD2 CASSGLAGSYEQYF TGTGCCAGCAGTGGACTAGCGGGATCCTACGAGCAGTACTTC
TRBJ1-2 TRBV5-1 - - CASSLAPVNYGYTF TGCGCCAGCAGCTTGGCTCCGGTTAACTATGGCTACACCTTC
TRBJ2-3 TRBV12-3/TRBV12-4 - - CASSPGAKDTQYF TGTGCCAGCAGCCCAGGTGCCAAGGATACGCAGTATTTT
TRBJ2-3 TRBV5-1 - TRBD2 CASSTSGANTDTQYF TGCGCCAGCAGCACCAGCGGGGCGAACACAGATACGCAGTATTTT
TRBJ2-3 TRBV11-2 - TRBD2 CASSPGTSITTDTQYF TGTGCCAGCAGCCCTGGGACTAGTATTACCACAGATACGCAGTATTTT
TRBJ2-3 TRBV7-9 few TRBD1 CASSNPDRGDTQYF TGTGCCAGCAGCAACCCGGACAGGGGGGATACGCAGTATTTT